Here is one T cell receptor beta chain with its context. Its matching antigen is unknown. The CDR3 is 16 amino acids. The V segment lost 6 bases and the J segment 1 base; nucleotides outside the gene matches: 9. Germline CDR1 and CDR2: WNHNN and SYGVQD (reference sequence). These data belong to a study of cytomegalovirus exposure and HLA in healthy donors. General study results and limits: Within an earlier analysis, most TCR beta V segments proved productive either about 87% or about 30% of the time. Of the V segments, some could not be distinguished, including TRBV6-2 and TRBV6-3, and were excluded. It is likely that the observed cluster of highly shared sequence variants was a sequencing artifact. In a later analysis, common viral pathogens appeared linked to several of the most significant clusters.

PCR used 60 Vbeta primers and 13 Jbeta primers. Method: immunoSEQ multiplex PCR; TCRdb's copy keeps in-frame clones and lacks some. The table includes a few hundred thousand clones, 92% detected once. The chain couples TRBV10-1 to TRBJ2-3; TRBD1 matches 8 bases. The receptor was derived from a girl aged 2-10 years in good health and CMV-seronegative. The sequenced sample was PBMCs. The CDR3 is CASSVGQATGTDTQYF. The CDR3 DNA is TGCGCCAGCAGCGTGGGACAGGCGACGGGCACAGATACGCAGTATTTT.